The 26 T cell receptor beta chains below all came from one sample that was sequenced in a study of OX40 agonist ivuxolimab in advanced cancers. Sequencing was performed with immunoSEQ multiplex PCR; in TCRdb, only in-frame clones are kept and a portion is missing. This table holds about 48,000 clones, roughly nine tenths found once. Specimen: CD4+ or CD8+ T cells sorted from blood, collected in a trial of the OX40 agonist ivuxolimab. The receptors come from an adult with an advanced solid tumor such as melanoma, head and neck, liver or kidney cancer.

This chain connects TRBV28 to TRBJ2-4; TRBD2 agrees at 10 bases. This CDR3 spans 16 amino acids. Germline V gives CDR1 MDHEN, CDR2 SYDVKM. With V trimmed by 5 bases and J by 0 bases, 4 bases remained unmatched. CDR3 region: CASSPRLAGAKNIQYF. The CDR3 DNA is TGTGCCAGCAGTCCGAGACTAGCGGGAGCCAAAAACATTCAGTACTTC.

The gene calls are TRBV10-2 and TRBJ2-4, with TRBD2 matching over 9 bases. The CDR3 sequence is 18 residues long. The germline CDR1 and CDR2 sequences are WSHSY and SAAADI. V shed 3 bases and J 0 bases; nucleotides not matched to a gene: 9. CDR3 sequence reads: CASSEESSGDLAKNIQYF. The CDR3 DNA follows: TGCGCCAGCAGTGAAGAGTCTAGCGGGGACCTAGCCAAAAACATTCAGTACTTC.

The chain couples TRBV19 to TRBJ2-1; 10 bases line up with TRBD2. Per germline, CDR1 LNHDA and CDR2 SQIVND (reference sequence). The CDR3 is 16 amino acids. V trimming: 0 bases; J trimming: 4 bases; junction bases outside the gene matches: 3. In DNA form, the CDR3 reads TGTGCCAGTAGTATAGATTCTAGCGGGGGATACAATGAGCAGTTCTTC. Residues: CASSIDSSGGYNEQFF. The full variable domain, in which reference TRBV19 and TRBJ2-1 provide the parts outside the CDR3, is DGGITQSPKYLFRKEGQNVTLSCEQNLNHDAMYWYRQDPGQGLRLIYYSQIVNDFQKGDIAEGYSVSREKKESFPLTVTSAQKNPTAFYLCASSIDSSGGYNEQFFGPGTRLTVL.

The chain has TRBV5-4 and TRBJ2-3; D not certain. CDR1 is SGHNT and CDR2 is YYREEE in the germline V gene (reference sequence). Trimming cost V 4 bases and J 0 bases, with 15 bases left between them. The CDR3 runs to 16 residues. CDR3 loop: CASSLRFSPSTDTQYF. The CDR3 DNA is TGTGCCAGCAGCCTCCGTTTTAGCCCGAGCACAGATACGCAGTATTTT. Full variable domain (outside the CDR3, taken from reference TRBV5-4 and TRBJ2-3): ETGVTQSPTHLIKTRGQQVTLRCSSQSGHNTVSWYQQALGQGPQFIFQYYREEENGRGNFPPRFSGLQFPNYSSELNVNALELDDSALYLCASSLRFSPSTDTQYFGPGTRLTVL.

J is TRBJ1-1 and V is TRBV30, with unresolved D. The CDR3 runs 11 residues. V gave up 4 bases and J gave up 7 bases, with 10 bases separating them. From germline, CDR1 is GTSNPN and CDR2 SVGIG (reference sequence). In nucleotides, the CDR3 is TGTGCCTGGACAAAAGAAATTGAAGCTTTCTTT. Protein product: CAWTKEIEAFF.

The CDR3 region is CSAEGGQGADTGELFF. CDR3 sequence (DNA): TGCAGCGCAGAAGGGGGCCAGGGGGCGGACACCGGGGAGCTGTTTTTT. The J gene is TRBJ2-2, the V gene TRBV29-1, with 8 positions matching TRBD1. With V trimmed by 7 bases and J by 3 bases, 13 bases remained unmatched. The CDR3 is 16 residues long. Germline V gene sequence: CDR1 SQVTM, CDR2 ANQGSEA.

This chain links TRBV28 with TRBJ1-1; TRBD1 agrees at 8 bases. Germline CDR1 MDHEN, CDR2 SYDVKM. The CDR3 is 15 residues long. Losses at the gene ends were 5 bases for V and 0 bases for J; bases not matched to a gene: 5. For the CDR3, the DNA is TGTGCCAGCAGTCCTACCAGGGGGCTGAACACTGAAGCTTTCTTT. As protein: CASSPTRGLNTEAFF. The whole variable domain, remainder taken from reference TRBV28 and TRBJ1-1, is DVKVTQSSRYLVKRTGEKVFLECVQDMDHENMFWYRQDPGLGLRLIYFSYDVKMKEKGDIPEGYSVSREKKERFSLILESASTNQTSMYLCASSPTRGLNTEAFFGQGTRLTVV.

Only one count was recorded for this clone. The chain couples TRBV7-8 to TRBJ1-3; D gene ambiguous. This CDR3 is built from 17 residues. V lost 1 base and J 0 bases, leaving 13 bases between the germline ends. CDR1 is SGHVS, CDR2 FQNEAQ, per germline. CDR3 sequence (DNA): TGTGCCAGCAGCTTAGTTTCGTCGGTGACCTCTGGAAACACCATATATTTT. Translation gives CASSLVSSVTSGNTIYF.

The count of this clone is one. The J gene is TRBJ1-5, the V gene TRBV6-1, with 9 nucleotides matching TRBD1. Germline CDR1 and CDR2: MNHNS and SASEGT. The trim removed 6 bases at V and 5 bases at J, leaving 8 bases unmatched. The CDR3 extends over 15 amino acids. The CDR3 protein is CASSLGQGGHQPQHF. The CDR3 nucleotides read TGTGCCAGCAGCCTGGGACAGGGAGGCCATCAGCCCCAGCATTTT.

This chain joins TRBV11-2 and TRBJ1-4; D is unresolved. CDR3 length equals 15 residues. Trimming left V 4 bases short and J 7 bases short, with 16 bases between. Germline assignment: CDR1 SGHAT and CDR2 FQNNGV. CDR3 amino acids: CASSSQAGDPEKLFF. CDR3 sequence (DNA): TGTGCCAGCAGCTCCCAGGCGGGAGATCCTGAAAAACTGTTTTTT.

This clone has just one count. V gene TRBV19 combines with J gene TRBJ1-2; 8 bases line up with TRBD1. This CDR3 region has 13 residues. The J segment lost 3 bases and the V segment lost 9 bases, leaving 6 bases of the junction unmatched. Germline V lookup: CDR1 LNHDA, CDR2 SQIVND (reference sequence). CDR3 region: CASRQGIHYGYTF. CDR3 nucleotides: TGTGCCAGCCGACAGGGGATCCACTATGGCTACACCTTC.

The V and J genes are TRBV11-2 and TRBJ2-5; TRBD2 matches 8 bases. The CDR3 spans 14 residues. J was trimmed by 4 bases and V by 6 bases; bases with no gene match: 7. In germline, CDR1 is SGHAT, CDR2 FQNNGV. The CDR3 DNA sequence: TGTGCCAGCAGGACCGGGACTAGTGCAGAGACCCAGTACTTC. Its protein product is CASRTGTSAETQYF.

The count of this clone is one. The rearrangement joins TRBV2 to TRBJ2-2, with 8 positions matching TRBD2. V was pared by 1 base and J by 1 base, with 11 bases of the junction left unmatched. CDR3 length: 19 amino acids. Germline lookup yields CDR1 SNHLY and CDR2 FYNNEI. The CDR3 is CASSEEGWGLAGNTGELFF. The CDR3, as DNA: TGTGCCAGCAGTGAAGAGGGGTGGGGGCTAGCGGGGAACACCGGGGAGCTGTTTTTT.

The rearrangement uses TRBV2 and TRBJ1-4, with D possibly TRBD1 on 5 matching bases. This CDR3 is 14 amino acids long. Trimming took off 4 bases at V and 7 bases at J, with 13 bases between the two ends. CDR1 SNHLY and CDR2 FYNNEI come from the germline V gene. The CDR3 DNA follows: TGTGCCAGCAGTGTCAGGGCGTTGAGTGAAAAACTGTTTTTT. It encodes CASSVRALSEKLFF.

The rearrangement uses TRBV6-5 and TRBJ2-7; D perhaps matches TRBD1 (6 bases). The V gene's germline CDR1 is MNHEY and CDR2 SVGAGI. This CDR3 is 12 amino acids long. Trimming pared 6 bases from V and 6 bases from J, leaving 12 bases between. CDR3 sequence: CASRRGTTEQYF. For the CDR3, the DNA is TGTGCCAGCAGAAGAGGGACAACCGAGCAGTACTTC.

In its sample, this clone was seen once. The gene calls are TRBV4-2 and TRBJ1-6; TRBD1 matches 10 bases. CDR1 is LGHNA, CDR2 YNFKEQ, per germline. The CDR3 is 16 residues long. Trimming cost V 0 bases and J 13 bases; bases outside gene matches: 9. CDR3 nucleotide sequence: TGTGCCAGCAGCCAAGATAGAGGGGACAGGGGATCTCCCCTCCACTTT. Translated, it gives CASSQDRGDRGSPLHF.

This chain joins TRBV6-5 and TRBJ1-5; D not resolved. Germline assignment: CDR1 MNHEY and CDR2 SVGAGI. The CDR3 loop spans 13 amino acids. V lost 9 bases and J lost 4, with 13 bases in between. The DNA for the CDR3 is TGTGCCAGTTCCATGGACGGGAATCAGCCCCAGCATTTT. It codes for CASSMDGNQPQHF.

This clone has only one observation. This chain joins TRBV9 and TRBJ1-3; no reliable D call. CDR3 length: 15 residues. Trimming stripped 0 bases from V and 9 bases from J, with 16 bases between. Germline loops: CDR1 SGDLS, CDR2 YYNGEE. Here the CDR3 reads CASSVGQAQIPTIYF. As DNA, the CDR3 is TGTGCCAGCAGCGTAGGCCAGGCTCAGATCCCCACCATATATTTT.

The chain uses TRBV14 and TRBJ1-6; D possibly corresponds to TRBD1 (6 bases). This CDR3 comprises 18 residues. Between the trimmed V and J ends, which lost 3 bases and 1 base, there was a span of 16 bases. Germline V gene sequence: CDR1 SGHDN, CDR2 FVKESK. The CDR3 bases are TGTGCCAGCAGCCACCGAGGGGGGGAGGAATCCTATAATTCACCCCTCCACTTT. Amino acid sequence: CASSHRGGEESYNSPLHF. Full variable domain (rest looked up from reference TRBV14 and TRBJ1-6): EAGVTQFPSHSVIEKGQTVTLRCDPISGHDNLYWYRRVMGKEIKFLLHFVKESKQDESGMPNNRFLAERTGGTYSTLKVQPAELEDSGVYFCASSHRGGEESYNSPLHFGNGTRLTVT.

This chain links TRBV29-1 with TRBJ2-5, with 9 bases aligning to TRBD2. Germline V lookup: CDR1 SQVTM, CDR2 ANQGSEA. J lost 0 bases, V lost 7 bases, and 3 bases had no gene match. CDR3 length: 13 amino acids. The CDR3: CSAAGGNQETQYF. The DNA for the CDR3 is TGCAGCGCCGCGGGGGGGAACCAAGAGACCCAGTACTTC.

The CDR3 reads CASSIGQNLAKNIQYF. The CDR3 nucleotides are TGTGCCAGTAGTATCGGACAGAATCTAGCCAAAAACATTCAGTACTTC. The genes are TRBV19 and TRBJ2-4; weak D call: TRBD1 (6 bases). This CDR3 has 16 amino acids. V was clipped by 3 bases and J by 0 bases, with 12 bases between them. The germline V gene has CDR1 LNHDA and CDR2 SQIVND (reference sequence). The full variable domain, rest sourced from reference TRBV19 and TRBJ2-4, is DGGITQSPKYLFRKEGQNVTLSCEQNLNHDAMYWYRQDPGQGLRLIYYSQIVNDFQKGDIAEGYSVSREKKESFPLTVTSAQKNPTAFYLCASSIGQNLAKNIQYFGAGTRLSVL.

The chain carries TRBV20-1 and TRBJ2-1, with D uncertain. Germline V gives CDR1 DFQATT, CDR2 SNEGSKA (reference sequence). The CDR3 length is 11 residues. V was clipped by 0 bases and J by 9 bases, with 6 bases between them. The CDR3 region is CSARDFGEQFF. The DNA for the CDR3 is TGCAGTGCTAGAGATTTCGGTGAGCAGTTCTTC.

The chain links TRBV2 to TRBJ1-2; D unresolved. This CDR3 is built from 14 residues. Germline V gene lookup returns CDR1 SNHLY and CDR2 FYNNEI. Trimming removed 2 bases at V and 0 bases at J, with 7 bases between. For the CDR3, the DNA is TGTGCCAGCAGTGAACAGCGTTCTAACTATGGCTACACCTTC. It translates to CASSEQRSNYGYTF.

The table lists this clone with a count of one. The chain links TRBV28 to TRBJ1-1; 7 nucleotides align to TRBD1. J gave up 0 bases and V 3 bases, and 10 bases lay outside the gene matches. The CDR3 loop spans 17 amino acids. Per germline, CDR1 MDHEN and CDR2 SYDVKM. CDR3 nucleotide sequence: TGTGCCAGCAGTTTTTGGACAGGTCCGACGATGAACACTGAAGCTTTCTTT. Translated: CASSFWTGPTMNTEAFF. Based on the CDR3 plus reference TRBV28 and TRBJ1-1, the full variable domain is DVKVTQSSRYLVKRTGEKVFLECVQDMDHENMFWYRQDPGLGLRLIYFSYDVKMKEKGDIPEGYSVSREKKERFSLILESASTNQTSMYLCASSFWTGPTMNTEAFFGQGTRLTVV.

The chain links TRBV10-3 to TRBJ2-6, with D perhaps being TRBD1 or TRBD2 (5 bases each). The germline CDR1 and CDR2 sequences are ENHRY and SYGVKD. Trimming left V 8 bases short and J 2 bases short, with 10 bases between. This CDR3 contains 14 residues. CDR3 in DNA: TGTGCCATCCAGAGGGGCACTGGGGCCAACGTCCTGACTTTC. It yields the protein CAIQRGTGANVLTF.

V and J are TRBV30 and TRBJ1-5; 9 positions match TRBD1. V lost 1 base to trimming and J lost 7 bases; unmatched junction nucleotides: 11. Germline CDR1 and CDR2: GTSNPN and SVGIG (reference sequence). The CDR3 length is 16 residues. The CDR3 loop is CAWSAPWDREVQPQHF. The DNA for the CDR3 is TGTGCCTGGAGTGCCCCTTGGGACAGGGAGGTGCAGCCCCAGCATTTT. The full variable domain, rest sourced from reference TRBV30 and TRBJ1-5, is SQTIHQWPATLVQPVGSPLSLECTVEGTSNPNLYWYRQAAGRGLQLLFYSVGIGQISSEVPQNLSASRPQDRQFILSSKKLLLSDSGFYLCAWSAPWDREVQPQHFGDGTRLSIL.